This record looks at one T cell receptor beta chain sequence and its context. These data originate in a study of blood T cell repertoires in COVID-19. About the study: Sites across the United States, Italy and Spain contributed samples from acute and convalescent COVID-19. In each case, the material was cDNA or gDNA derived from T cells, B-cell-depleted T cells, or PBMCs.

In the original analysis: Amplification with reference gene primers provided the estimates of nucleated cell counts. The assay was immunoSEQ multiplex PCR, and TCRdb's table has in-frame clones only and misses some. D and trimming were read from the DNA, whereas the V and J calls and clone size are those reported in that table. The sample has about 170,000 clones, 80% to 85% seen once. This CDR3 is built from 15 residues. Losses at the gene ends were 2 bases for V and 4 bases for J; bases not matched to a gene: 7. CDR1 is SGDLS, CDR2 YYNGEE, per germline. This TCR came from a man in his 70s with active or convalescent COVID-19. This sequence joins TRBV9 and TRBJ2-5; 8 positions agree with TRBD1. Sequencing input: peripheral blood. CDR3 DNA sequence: TGTGCCAGCAGCGTCGGACAGGGCCTGCGAGAGACCCAGTACTTC. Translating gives CASSVGQGLRETQYF.